This note documents a single T cell receptor (beta chain) sequence. RNA isolated from unsorted whole blood supplied the blood RNA, with germline DNA also extracted. Around 4.4 milliliters of peripheral blood were drawn presurgically. The CDR3 totals 13 residues. Trimming took 2 bases from V and 8 from J, leaving 10 bases between them. Germline V gene lookup returns CDR1 SGHVS and CDR2 FQNEAQ. This sample was included in a study of tumor-infiltrating lymphocytes in primary liver carcinoma. Across the study: Every patient in the cohort had a primary liver carcinoma. That carcinoma was treated by surgical resection. All patients, whether men or women, fell within 30 to 69 years of age. Stage T1-T3 N0M0 tumors measured 4.2 to 10 cm at most.

From about 490 ng of total RNA, TCR beta-specific cDNA was reverse-transcribed using a constant-region primer. Construction of TCR beta libraries relied on three successive nested multiplex PCR rounds employing slightly modified ARM-PCR. Both of the initial two PCR rounds ran for 10 cycles and employed TRBV1-TRBV30 forward primers alongside a C-beta reverse primer. Each CDR3 protein gets one entry after TCRdb re-called the multiplex PCR reads with MiXCR. Of 310,000 or so distinct CDR3 sequences in the sample, around three fifths were seen once. Sequenced material: peripheral blood. The chain uses TRBV7-8 and TRBJ2-1; tentatively, D is TRBD1 (5 bases). This receptor was taken from a woman in her 30s with primary liver carcinoma and hepatitis B virus infection. CDR3 in DNA: TGTGCCAGCAGCTTATTTCGACAGTATGAGCAGTTCTTC. This translates into CASSLFRQYEQFF.